The clone carrying this T cell receptor beta chain was seen only a few times. Its antigen is currently unknown. Germline V gene lookup returns CDR1 MNHNY and CDR2 SVGAGI (reference sequence). The CDR3 is 13 residues long. Between the trimmed V and J ends, which lost 6 bases and 0 bases, there was a span of 8 bases. This sample was taken from a study of CD8 T cells in ankylosing spondylitis. Findings and limits, study-wide: Matched ankylosing spondylitis synovial fluid reportedly showed significant enrichment of disease-linked clones.

It was by quantitative 5'-RACE with molecular barcodes that TCR beta libraries were made. MiXCR, run by TCRdb on the 5' RACE reads, gives a single entry per CDR3 protein. This repertoire shows fewer than 250,000 distinct CDR3 sequences, roughly a tenth found once; its top ten account for about 3%. This chain connects TRBV6-6 to TRBJ1-1; D unresolved. Sequencing was carried out using blood, either unsorted or a sorted T cell fraction (not recorded which). The TCR comes from a male donor with ankylosing spondylitis or in good health (not recorded which). The CDR3, as DNA: TGTGCCAGCAGGCCCGAAATGAACACTGAAGCTTTCTTT. The encoded protein is CASRPEMNTEAFF.